The rows below give T cell receptor beta chains drawn from one sample of a study of shared clonotypes between healthy human individuals. Method: immunoSEQ multiplex PCR; TCRdb's copy keeps in-frame clones and lacks some. The table lists approximately 2.1 million clones, about 92% of them singletons. Sequenced material: naive CD4+ T cells from PBMCs. These receptors all come from a man younger than 35 in good health. Some clones in this sample may be carry-over from other donors' samples. Each CDR3 is given with its conserved first and last residue. A D gene is named only where the DNA matches it firmly. Where a row states a size, it is once, few, many or the class of an expanded clone; other rows omit it.

size: few
D: NA
V: TRBV19
J: TRBJ1-5
CDR3: CASSLWGGFGNQPQHF
DNA: TGTGCCAGTAGTCTTTGGGGGGGATTCGGCAATCAGCCCCAGCATTTT

size: NA
D: NA
V: TRBV18
J: TRBJ1-5
CDR3: CASSFLAPVSNNQPQHF
DNA: TGTGCCAGCTCATTTTTAGCCCCAGTTAGTAACAATCAGCCCCAGCATTTT

size: NA
D: NA
V: TRBV5-4
J: TRBJ2-5
CDR3: CASSTVAETQYF
DNA: TGTGCCAGCAGCACCGTAGCAGAGACCCAGTACTTC

size: NA
D: NA
V: TRBV2
J: TRBJ2-3
CDR3: CASTKADTQYF
DNA: TGTGCCAGCACCAAAGCAGATACGCAGTATTTT

size: NA
D: NA
V: TRBV18
J: TRBJ1-1
CDR3: CASSPIVGTEAFF
DNA: TGTGCCAGCTCACCGATTGTGGGCACTGAAGCTTTCTTT

size: NA
D: TRBD1
V: TRBV19
J: TRBJ1-5
CDR3: CASSSYRDSYSNQPQHF
DNA: TGTGCCAGTAGTTCCTACCGGGACAGCTATAGCAATCAGCCCCAGCATTTT

size: NA
D: NA
V: TRBV30
J: TRBJ2-1
CDR3: CAWSVSRVSSYNEQFF
DNA: TGTGCCTGGAGTGTATCGCGGGTTAGCTCCTACAATGAGCAGTTCTTC

size: NA
D: NA
V: TRBV7-9
J: TRBJ2-7
CDR3: CASSLLGAPSYEQYF
DNA: TGTGCCAGCAGCCTTCTTGGGGCTCCATCCTACGAGCAGTACTTC

size: NA
D: NA
V: TRBV28
J: TRBJ2-3
CDR3: CALGGRESTDTQYF
DNA: TGTGCCCTTGGGGGCCGGGAGAGCACAGATACGCAGTATTTT

size: NA
D: NA
V: TRBV15
J: TRBJ2-7
CDR3: CATSMGDGIVYEQYF
DNA: TGTGCCACCAGCATGGGGGATGGGATTGTCTACGAGCAGTACTTC

size: NA
D: TRBD2
V: TRBV28
J: TRBJ2-7
CDR3: CASSPRPGLAKSYEQYF
DNA: TGTGCCAGCAGTCCCCGTCCGGGACTAGCGAAATCCTACGAGCAGTACTTC

size: NA
D: TRBD1
V: TRBV28
J: TRBJ2-7
CDR3: CASSGPGQSYEQYF
DNA: TGTGCCAGCAGTGGCCCGGGACAGAGCTACGAGCAGTACTTC

size: few
D: NA
V: TRBV7-9
J: TRBJ1-1
CDR3: CASSTDRGGNTEAFF
DNA: TGTGCCAGCAGCACAGACCGGGGTGGGAACACTGAAGCTTTCTTT